This record concerns one TCR beta chain sequence. Its antigen is unknown. The method was immunoSEQ multiplex PCR; TCRdb's version includes in-frame clones alone and lacks a portion of them. This table has 300,000 to 400,000 clones, over 75% appearing once. Treatment reported: roughly 19 received Ad26.COV2.S at low or high dose, single or two shots; a few received placebo; per-sample allocation not given. Samples came from day 63 after the first vaccine or placebo injection. These data are taken from a study of Ad26.COV2.S vaccination and SARS-CoV-2 variants. Study outcomes and limitations: Post-vaccination spike-specific CD8+ and CD4+ T cell responses reportedly had substantial breadth. TCR breadth and depth analyses may have underestimated total T cell responses.

Trimming shortened V by 4 bases and J by 6 bases, and 10 bases separated the two germline ends. The germline CDR1 and CDR2 sequences are MNHEY and SVGAGI. This CDR3 is 13 amino acids long. The source material was peripheral blood, sampled in a trial of Ad26.COV2.S vaccine versus placebo. The chain uses TRBV6-5 and TRBJ2-1, with D unresolved. The receptor was derived from a person between 18 and 65 years old who received the Ad26.COV2.S COVID-19 vaccine or a placebo. CDR3 loop: CASSFRTGNEQFF. CDR3 nucleotides: TGTGCCAGCAGTTTCAGGACCGGCAATGAGCAGTTCTTC.